Sequencing of this T cell receptor beta chain was carried out in a study of blood T cells in healthy people across ages. The study's findings and limits: Compared with aged donors, long-lived donors showed fewer expanded clones, suggesting selection.

The V end lost 5 bases, the J end lost 5 bases, and 12 bases lay between the germline ends. Germline CDR1 SEHNR, CDR2 FQNEAQ (reference sequence). The CDR3 length is 13 residues. Sample-barcoded 5' priming and a J-beta primer mix drove a second PCR of 7 to 11 cycles. Via MiXCR, TCRdb re-called the 5' RACE reads, giving one row per CDR3 protein. This table holds 1.8 million or so distinct CDR3 sequences, 35% to 50% found once. This clonotype was recorded many times. Its antigen is still unknown. The chain links TRBV7-9 to TRBJ1-2; the D gene is possibly TRBD1 (6 bases). This TCR derives from a human donor in good health. Sequencing was performed on blood. CDR3 in amino acids: CASSLPTGYGYTF. The DNA of the CDR3 is TGTGCCAGCAGCCTACCAACAGGGTATGGCTACACCTTC.